This record looks at one T cell receptor (beta chain) sequence and its context. Its antigen is unknown. A junction end diverges from the germline sequence, so it may reflect a read error. This entry is derived from a study of T-cell reconstitution after alpha-beta-depleted transplantation in children. The CDR3 is 16 amino acids. Germline V lookup: CDR1 SGHRS, CDR2 YFSETQ. Unique molecular identifiers were incorporated when the TCRbeta library was constructed. TCRdb reprocessed the PCR reads via MiXCR and lists one record per CDR3 protein. The table lists 98,000 or so distinct CDR3 sequences, more than 20% of them singletons. Study-level findings and limits: After transplant, at about two months, alpha-beta T cells were reportedly derived from several hundred expanded graft clones.

The sequence was obtained from a boy between 2 and 10 years old with acute lymphoblastic leukemia, due to receive a stem cell transplant. The chain is built from TRBV5-1 and TRBJ2-1, with 7 bases that match TRBD2. This specimen was PBMCs, taken before TCRalphabeta/CD19-depleted stem cell transplant. The CDR3 DNA follows: TGCGCCAGCAGCGTGGTAGCGGGCAGCTCCTACAACGAGCAGTTCTTC. Amino acids: CASSVVAGSSYNEQFF.